These 5 T cell receptor beta chains came from one sample sequenced in a study of blood T cell repertoires in COVID-19. This table comes from immunoSEQ multiplex PCR, and its TCRdb copy is limited to in-frame clones, with some not included. Altogether about 440,000 clones are present, about 89% being singletons, with the ten largest covering 4% to 5.5%. Sequences were obtained from peripheral blood. Receptor source: a woman under 40 with acute or convalescent COVID-19.

The chain has TRBV3-1 (or the pseudogene TRBV3-2) and TRBJ2-5; TRBD1 is a possible D gene (6 bases). Germline V gene data show CDR1 as LGHDT and CDR2 as YNNKEL (reference sequence). V gave up 7 bases and J gave up 5 bases, with 11 bases separating them. This CDR3 comprises 12 residues. CDR3 DNA: TGTGCCAGCACCGATAGGGGGGAGACCCAGTACTTC. Protein product: CASTDRGETQYF.

The V gene is TRBV6-2 or TRBV6-3, the J gene TRBJ1-2; the D is unclear. CDR1 is MNHEY and CDR2 is SVGEGT in the germline V gene. The V end lost 2 bases, the J end lost 4 bases, and 8 bases lay between the germline ends. The CDR3 is made up of 13 amino acids. The CDR3 DNA sequence: TGTGCCAGCAGTTACGTGGGAGGCTATGGCTACACCTTC. Translating it yields CASSYVGGYGYTF.

This rearrangement joins TRBV2 to TRBJ1-1; D remains unclear. The germline V gene encodes CDR1 SNHLY and CDR2 FYNNEI. Trimming removed 7 bases at V and 3 bases at J, with 12 bases between. The CDR3 is 13 residues long. In DNA, the CDR3 is TGTGCCAGCAACGTAGGTGGAGACACTGAAGCTTTCTTT. Its protein is CASNVGGDTEAFF.

The chain joins TRBV6-6 to TRBJ1-6; tentative D call: TRBD1 (5 bases). The CDR3 is 16 amino acids. The germline V and J ends were trimmed by 0 bases and 9 bases, with 15 bases remaining between them. The germline V gene encodes CDR1 MNHNY and CDR2 SVGAGI (reference sequence). The CDR3 DNA reads TGTGCCAGCAGTTACTCCTCTTGGCCCGGGGGTTCACCCCTCCACTTT. Translating it yields CASSYSSWPGGSPLHF.

V and J are TRBV11-2 and TRBJ2-1; D may be TRBD2 (6 bases). The CDR3 is 15 amino acids. The V gene lost 1 base and the J gene lost 8 bases, with 15 bases spanning the gap. The germline gives CDR1 SGHAT, CDR2 FQNNGV. CDR3 in amino acids: CASSLAIGGGDEQFF. CDR3 coding DNA: TGTGCCAGCAGCTTAGCAATCGGGGGTGGCGATGAGCAGTTCTTC. Full variable domain (rest looked up from reference TRBV11-2 and TRBJ2-1): EAGVAQSPRYKIIEKRQSVAFWCNPISGHATLYWYQQILGQGPKLLIQFQNNGVVDDSQLPKDRFSAERLKGVDSTLKIQPAKLEDSAVYLCASSLAIGGGDEQFFGPGTRLTVL.